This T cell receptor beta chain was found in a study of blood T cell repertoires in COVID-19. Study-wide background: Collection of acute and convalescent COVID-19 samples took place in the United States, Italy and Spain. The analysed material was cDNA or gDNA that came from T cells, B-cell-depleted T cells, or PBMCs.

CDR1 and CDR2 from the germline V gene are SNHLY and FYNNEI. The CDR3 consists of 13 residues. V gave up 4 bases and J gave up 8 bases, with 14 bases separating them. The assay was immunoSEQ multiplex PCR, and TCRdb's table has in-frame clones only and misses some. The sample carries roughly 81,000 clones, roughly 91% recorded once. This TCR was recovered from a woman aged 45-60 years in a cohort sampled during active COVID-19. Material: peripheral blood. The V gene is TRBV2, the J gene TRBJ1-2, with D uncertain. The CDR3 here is CASSGKDAGGYTF. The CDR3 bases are TGTGCCAGCAGTGGGAAGGACGCGGGGGGCTACACCTTC.